Given below is one T cell receptor beta chain in context. A multiplex PCR was run with 60 Vbeta primers and 13 Jbeta primers. Using immunoSEQ multiplex PCR, the repertoire was profiled, and TCRdb retains in-frame clones only, with some absent. The table has about 120,000 clones, roughly 9% seen once; the top ten hold 6%. This sample is part of a study of cytomegalovirus exposure and HLA in healthy donors. Trimming removed 2 bases at V and 6 bases at J, with 8 bases between. CDR1 is MNHEY, CDR2 SMNVEV, per germline (reference sequence). The CDR3 loop spans 13 amino acids. The material sequenced was PBMCs. The TCR sequence derives from a woman aged 40 to 50 in good health and CMV-seropositive. This chain links TRBV27 with TRBJ1-5; D might be TRBD1 (5 bases). In nucleotides, the CDR3 is TGTGCCAGCAGTTTAGTGGGGGGTCAGCCCCAGCATTTT. This codes for CASSLVGGQPQHF.